Shown below are 8 T cell receptor beta chains from a single sample sequenced in a study of T cell repertoires and HLA-DP antigens. Sequencing was performed with immunoSEQ multiplex PCR; in TCRdb, only in-frame clones are kept and a portion is missing. Of approximately 73,000 clones detected, roughly 77% appear once; the ten largest clones hold roughly 1.4%. Their antigens remain unidentified. Sequenced sample: CD4+ T cells from PBMCs. The source is a man aged 60 to 69 in good health and CMV-seronegative.

This clone is deemed medium-sized (0.01 to 0.1%). The chain recombines TRBV10-2 with TRBJ1-2; maybe TRBD1 (6 bases). The length of the CDR3 is 13 residues. Trimming stripped 8 bases from V and 3 bases from J, with 13 bases between. Germline V CDR1 and CDR2: WSHSY, SAAADI. The CDR3 DNA reads TGCGCCAGCCGTGGGGGGCGCGACTATGGCTACACCTTC. Its protein product is CASRGGRDYGYTF.

CDR3 amino acids: CASRKAGGPSEQFF. The DNA of the CDR3 is TGTGCCAGTAGGAAAGCGGGAGGGCCAAGTGAGCAGTTCTTC. The rearrangement uses TRBV19 and TRBJ2-1; 10 nucleotides line up with TRBD2. V was pared by 6 bases and J by 9 bases, with 8 bases of the junction left unmatched. The CDR3 extends over 14 amino acids. Germline values: CDR1 LNHDA, CDR2 SQIVND (reference sequence).

The V call is TRBV5-6, the J call TRBJ2-5; the match to TRBD1 covers 9 bases. The CDR3 totals 16 residues. With 4 bases clipped from V and 5 bases from J, the junction kept 12 bases outside the gene matches. The germline V gene encodes CDR1 SGHDT and CDR2 YYEEEE. The chain's CDR3 is CASSPRTGAVRETQYF. The CDR3, as DNA: TGTGCCAGCAGCCCCCGGACAGGGGCGGTGCGGGAGACCCAGTACTTC. Using reference TRBV5-6 and TRBJ2-5 for the parts outside the CDR3, the full variable domain is DAGVTQSPTHLIKTRGQQVTLRCSPKSGHDTVSWYQQALGQGPQFIFQYYEEEERQRGNFPDRFSGHQFPNYSSELNVNALLLGDSALYLCASSPRTGAVRETQYFGPGTRLLVL.

The J gene is TRBJ2-2, the V gene TRBV5-6, with D possibly TRBD2 on 6 matching bases. Deletions cut 2 bases from V and 1 base from J, with 15 bases between. Germline values: CDR1 SGHDT, CDR2 YYEEEE. CDR3 size: 17 residues. CDR3 amino acids: CASSFTYSGENTGELFF. CDR3 DNA sequence: TGTGCCAGCAGCTTTACCTACTCGGGAGAGAACACCGGGGAGCTGTTTTTT.

The CDR3 nucleotides are TGCAGCGCCGTACAGGCCACGGGTACTGAAGCTTTCTTT. This translates into CSAVQATGTEAFF. V gene TRBV29-1 combines with J gene TRBJ1-1; D perhaps matches TRBD1 (5 bases). This CDR3 is built from 13 residues. V was trimmed by 7 bases and J by 5 bases, leaving 17 bases between them. Germline CDR1 and CDR2: SQVTM and ANQGSEA.

This clone was counted a few times. V and J are TRBV6-1 and TRBJ1-1, with 7 bases aligning to TRBD1. The germline V gene has CDR1 MNHNS and CDR2 SASEGT. Germline trimming cut 5 bases from V and 1 base from J; bases unmatched to any gene: 7. There are 15 residues in the CDR3. CDR3 protein: CASSPETGWNTEAFF. The CDR3 nucleotides read TGTGCCAGCAGTCCCGAGACAGGGTGGAACACTGAAGCTTTCTTT.

The chain links TRBV7-6 to TRBJ2-3; 8 bases fit TRBD2. The V gene's germline CDR1 is SGHVS and CDR2 FNYEAQ. V shed 5 bases and J 6 bases; nucleotides not matched to a gene: 7. This CDR3 has 14 amino acids. In DNA form, the CDR3 reads TGTGCCAGCAGCCCACAAAGACTAGCGGATACGCAGTATTTT. Translating gives CASSPQRLADTQYF.

The chain is built from TRBV19 and TRBJ1-5; D is possibly TRBD1 (6 bases). From germline, CDR1 is LNHDA and CDR2 SQIVND (reference sequence). V lost 1 base and J lost 11, with 9 bases in between. This CDR3 comprises 12 residues. The CDR3: CASSIVGAAQHF. CDR3 DNA sequence: TGTGCCAGTAGTATAGTGGGGGCGGCCCAGCATTTT.